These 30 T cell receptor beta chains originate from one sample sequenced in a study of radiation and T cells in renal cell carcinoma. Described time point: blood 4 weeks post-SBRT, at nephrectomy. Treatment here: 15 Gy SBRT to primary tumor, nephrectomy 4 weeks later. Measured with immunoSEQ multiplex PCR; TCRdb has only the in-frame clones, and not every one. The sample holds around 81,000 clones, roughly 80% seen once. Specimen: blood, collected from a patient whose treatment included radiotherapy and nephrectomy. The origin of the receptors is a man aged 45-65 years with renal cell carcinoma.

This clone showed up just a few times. The CDR3 region has the DNA TGCGCCAGCAGCTTAACAGAGAACACTGAAGCTTTCTTT. This encodes CASSLTENTEAFF. The rearrangement links TRBV5-1 to TRBJ1-1; D call uncertain. Germline V gene lookup returns CDR1 SGHRS and CDR2 YFSETQ. Deletions cut 2 bases from V and 1 base from J, with 6 bases between. This CDR3 comprises 13 residues.

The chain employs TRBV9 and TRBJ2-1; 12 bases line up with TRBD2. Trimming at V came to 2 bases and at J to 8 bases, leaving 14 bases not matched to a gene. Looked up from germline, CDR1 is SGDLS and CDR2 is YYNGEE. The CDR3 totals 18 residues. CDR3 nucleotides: TGTGCCAGCAGCGTCGGACTAGCGGGAACTCTCGGGGGGGATGAGCAGTTCTTC. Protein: CASSVGLAGTLGGDEQFF. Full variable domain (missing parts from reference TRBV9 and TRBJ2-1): DSGVTQTPKHLITATGQRVTLRCSPRSGDLSVYWYQQSLDQGLQFLIQYYNGEERAKGNILERFSAQQFPDLHSELNLSSLELGDSALYFCASSVGLAGTLGGDEQFFGPGTRLTVL.

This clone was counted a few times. In nucleotides, the CDR3 is TGTGCCAGCAGCACGATCCGGGACAGCCCCACCTACGAGCAGTACTTC. Amino acid sequence: CASSTIRDSPTYEQYF. V and J are TRBV28 and TRBJ2-7, with TRBD1 matching over 7 bases. The CDR3 loop spans 16 amino acids. V was pared by 6 bases and J by 2 bases, with 13 bases of the junction left unmatched. In germline, CDR1 is MDHEN, CDR2 SYDVKM.

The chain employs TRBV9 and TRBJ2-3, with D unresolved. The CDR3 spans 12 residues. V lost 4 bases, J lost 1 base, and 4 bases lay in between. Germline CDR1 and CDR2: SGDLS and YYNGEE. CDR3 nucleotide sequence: TGTGCCAGCAGCCCCCGCACAGATACGCAGTATTTT. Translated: CASSPRTDTQYF. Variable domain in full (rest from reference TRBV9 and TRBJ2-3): DSGVTQTPKHLITATGQRVTLRCSPRSGDLSVYWYQQSLDQGLQFLIQYYNGEERAKGNILERFSAQQFPDLHSELNLSSLELGDSALYFCASSPRTDTQYFGPGTRLTVL.

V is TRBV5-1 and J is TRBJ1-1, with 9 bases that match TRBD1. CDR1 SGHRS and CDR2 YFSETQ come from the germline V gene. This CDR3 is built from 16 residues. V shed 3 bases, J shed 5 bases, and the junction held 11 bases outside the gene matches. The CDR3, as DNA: TGCGCCAGCAGCTCCCGGGACAGGGATTATAAGACTGAAGCTTTCTTT. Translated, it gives CASSSRDRDYKTEAFF.

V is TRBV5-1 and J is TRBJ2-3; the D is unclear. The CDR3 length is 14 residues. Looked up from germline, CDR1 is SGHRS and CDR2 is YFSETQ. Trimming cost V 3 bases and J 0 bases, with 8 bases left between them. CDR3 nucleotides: TGCGCCAGCAGCTACCTCGGAAGCACAGATACGCAGTATTTT. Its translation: CASSYLGSTDTQYF.

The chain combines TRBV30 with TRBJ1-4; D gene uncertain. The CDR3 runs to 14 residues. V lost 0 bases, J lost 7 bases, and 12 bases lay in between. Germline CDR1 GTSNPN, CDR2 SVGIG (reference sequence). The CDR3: CAWSVPGNREKLFF. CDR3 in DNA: TGTGCCTGGAGTGTACCCGGGAATCGTGAAAAACTGTTTTTT. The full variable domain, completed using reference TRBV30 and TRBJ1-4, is SQTIHQWPATLVQPVGSPLSLECTVEGTSNPNLYWYRQAAGRGLQLLFYSVGIGQISSEVPQNLSASRPQDRQFILSSKKLLLSDSGFYLCAWSVPGNREKLFFGSGTQLSVL.

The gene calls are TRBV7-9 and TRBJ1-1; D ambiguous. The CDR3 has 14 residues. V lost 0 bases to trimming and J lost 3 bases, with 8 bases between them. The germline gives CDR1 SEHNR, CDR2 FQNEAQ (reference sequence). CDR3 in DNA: TGTGCCAGCAGCTTAGCAGGGAGACACACTGAAGCTTTCTTT. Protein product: CASSLAGRHTEAFF.

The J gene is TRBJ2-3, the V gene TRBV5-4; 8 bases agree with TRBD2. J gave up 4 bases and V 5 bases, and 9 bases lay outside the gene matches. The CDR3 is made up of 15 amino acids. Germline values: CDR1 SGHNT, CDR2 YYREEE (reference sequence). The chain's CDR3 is CASSGGGGKADTQYF. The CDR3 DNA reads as TGTGCCAGCAGTGGAGGCGGGGGGAAGGCAGATACGCAGTATTTT. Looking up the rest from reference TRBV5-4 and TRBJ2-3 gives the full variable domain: ETGVTQSPTHLIKTRGQQVTLRCSSQSGHNTVSWYQQALGQGPQFIFQYYREEENGRGNFPPRFSGLQFPNYSSELNVNALELDDSALYLCASSGGGGKADTQYFGPGTRLTVL.

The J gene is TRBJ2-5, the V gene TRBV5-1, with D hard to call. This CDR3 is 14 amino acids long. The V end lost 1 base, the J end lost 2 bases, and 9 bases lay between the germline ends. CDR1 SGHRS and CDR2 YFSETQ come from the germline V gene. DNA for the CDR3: TGCGCCAGCAGCTTGTCAGTAGAGCAAGAGACCCAGTACTTC. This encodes CASSLSVEQETQYF.

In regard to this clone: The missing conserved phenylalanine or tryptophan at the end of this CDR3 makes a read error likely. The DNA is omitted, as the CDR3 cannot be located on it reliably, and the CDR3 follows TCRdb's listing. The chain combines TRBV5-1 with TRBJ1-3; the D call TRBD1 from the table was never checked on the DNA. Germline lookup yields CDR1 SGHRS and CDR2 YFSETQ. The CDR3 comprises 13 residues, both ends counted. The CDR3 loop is CASSRGDRESTCG.

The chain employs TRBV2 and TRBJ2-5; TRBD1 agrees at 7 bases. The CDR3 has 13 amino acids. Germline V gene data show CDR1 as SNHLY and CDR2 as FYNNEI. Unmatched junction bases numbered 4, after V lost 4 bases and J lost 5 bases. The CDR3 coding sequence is TGTGCCAGCAGTGTGGACAGGAGGGAGACCCAGTACTTC. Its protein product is CASSVDRRETQYF.

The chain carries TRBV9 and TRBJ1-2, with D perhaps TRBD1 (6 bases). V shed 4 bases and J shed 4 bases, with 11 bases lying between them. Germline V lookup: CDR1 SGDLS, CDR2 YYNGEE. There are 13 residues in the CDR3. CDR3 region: CASSPEGGYGYTF. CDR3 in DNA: TGTGCCAGCAGCCCCGAGGGGGGCTATGGCTACACCTTC.

The DNA of the CDR3 is TGTGCCAGCAGCTTTAGGGGGACAGGGACTGAAGCTTTCTTT. It is translated as CASSFRGTGTEAFF. V and J are TRBV7-3 and TRBJ1-1; 9 nucleotides agree with TRBD1. This CDR3 region has 14 residues. Germline lookup yields CDR1 SGHTA and CDR2 FQGTGA. Losses at the gene ends were 3 bases for V and 5 bases for J; bases not matched to a gene: 4.

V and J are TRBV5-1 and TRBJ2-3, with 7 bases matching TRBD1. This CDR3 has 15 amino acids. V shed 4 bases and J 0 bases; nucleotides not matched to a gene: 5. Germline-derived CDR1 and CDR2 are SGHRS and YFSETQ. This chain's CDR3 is CASSTGDISTDTQYF. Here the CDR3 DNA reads TGCGCCAGCAGCACAGGGGATATTAGCACAGATACGCAGTATTTT.

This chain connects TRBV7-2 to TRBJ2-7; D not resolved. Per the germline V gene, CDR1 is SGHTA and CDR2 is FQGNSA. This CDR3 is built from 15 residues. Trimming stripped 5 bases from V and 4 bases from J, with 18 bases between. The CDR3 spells CASSAVRRAAYEQYF. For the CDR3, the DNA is TGTGCCAGCAGCGCCGTAAGACGGGCGGCATACGAGCAGTACTTC.

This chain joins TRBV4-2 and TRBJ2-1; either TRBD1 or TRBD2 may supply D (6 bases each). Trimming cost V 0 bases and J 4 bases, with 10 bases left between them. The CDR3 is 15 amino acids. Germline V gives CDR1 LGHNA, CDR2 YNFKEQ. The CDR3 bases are TGTGCCAGCAGCCAAGACGGGGGCGATTACAATGAGCAGTTCTTC. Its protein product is CASSQDGGDYNEQFF.

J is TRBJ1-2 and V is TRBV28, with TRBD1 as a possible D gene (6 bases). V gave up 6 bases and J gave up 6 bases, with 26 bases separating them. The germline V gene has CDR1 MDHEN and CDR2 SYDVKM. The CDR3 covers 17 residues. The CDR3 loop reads CASSTVHSPRGANGYTF. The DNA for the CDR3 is TGTGCCAGCAGCACAGTTCACTCCCCCCGGGGGGCTAATGGCTACACCTTC.

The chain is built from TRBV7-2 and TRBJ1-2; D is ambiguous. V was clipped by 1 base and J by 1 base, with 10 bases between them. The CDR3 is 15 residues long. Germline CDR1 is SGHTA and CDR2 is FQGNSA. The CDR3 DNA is TGTGCCAGCAGCTTAGGCCGGAATGTTAACTATGGCTACACCTTC. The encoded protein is CASSLGRNVNYGYTF.

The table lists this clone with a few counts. The CDR3 region has the DNA TGTGCCAGCAGTGGACAGGGTTGGGAGCAGTACTTC. This codes for CASSGQGWEQYF. This chain connects TRBV2 to TRBJ2-7, with 7 bases fitting TRBD1. The CDR3 extends over 12 amino acids. Germline V CDR1 and CDR2: SNHLY, FYNNEI. The ends lost 4 bases at V and 7 bases at J; junction bases unmatched: 4.

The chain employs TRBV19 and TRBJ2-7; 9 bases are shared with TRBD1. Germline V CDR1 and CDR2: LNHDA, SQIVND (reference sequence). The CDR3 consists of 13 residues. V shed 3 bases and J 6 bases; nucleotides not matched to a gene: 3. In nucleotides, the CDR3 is TGTGCCAGTAGTATGAGACAGGGGGGCGAGCAGTACTTC. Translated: CASSMRQGGEQYF.

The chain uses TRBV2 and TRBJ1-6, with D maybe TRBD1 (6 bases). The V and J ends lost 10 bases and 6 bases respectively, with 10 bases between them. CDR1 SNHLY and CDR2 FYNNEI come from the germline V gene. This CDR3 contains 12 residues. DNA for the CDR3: TGTGCCACCAAGGACAGTAATTCACCCCTCCACTTT. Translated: CATKDSNSPLHF. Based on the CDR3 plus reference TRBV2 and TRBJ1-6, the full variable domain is EPEVTQTPSHQVTQMGQEVILRCVPISNHLYFYWYRQILGQKVEFLVSFYNNEISEKSEIFDDQFSVERPDGSNFTLKIRSTKLEDSAMYFCATKDSNSPLHFGNGTRLTVT.

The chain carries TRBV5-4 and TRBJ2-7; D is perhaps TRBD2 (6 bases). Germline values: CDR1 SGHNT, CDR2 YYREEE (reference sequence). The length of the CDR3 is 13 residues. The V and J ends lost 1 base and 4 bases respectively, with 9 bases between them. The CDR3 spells CASSLNSGYEQYF. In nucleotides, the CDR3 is TGTGCCAGCAGCTTGAATAGCGGATACGAGCAGTACTTC.

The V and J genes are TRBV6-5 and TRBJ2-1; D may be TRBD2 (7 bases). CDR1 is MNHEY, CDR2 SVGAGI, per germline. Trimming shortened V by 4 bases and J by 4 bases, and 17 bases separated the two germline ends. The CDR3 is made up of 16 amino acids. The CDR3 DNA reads TGTGCCAGCAGTTTGAACCGGGGGGCCTTTTACAATGAGCAGTTCTTC. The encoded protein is CASSLNRGAFYNEQFF.

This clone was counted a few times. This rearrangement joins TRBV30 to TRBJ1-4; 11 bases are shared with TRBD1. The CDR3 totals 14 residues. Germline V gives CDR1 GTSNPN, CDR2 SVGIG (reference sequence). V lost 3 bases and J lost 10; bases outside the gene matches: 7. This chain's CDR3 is CAWSAGTGGRKLFF. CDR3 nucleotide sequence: TGTGCCTGGAGCGCCGGGACAGGGGGGAGAAAACTGTTTTTT.

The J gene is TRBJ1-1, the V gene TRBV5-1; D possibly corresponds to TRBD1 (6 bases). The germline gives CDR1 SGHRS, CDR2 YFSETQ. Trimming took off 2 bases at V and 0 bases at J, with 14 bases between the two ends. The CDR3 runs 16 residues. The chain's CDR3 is CASSLGQHNLNTEAFF. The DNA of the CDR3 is TGCGCCAGCAGCTTAGGACAGCACAATTTGAACACTGAAGCTTTCTTT.

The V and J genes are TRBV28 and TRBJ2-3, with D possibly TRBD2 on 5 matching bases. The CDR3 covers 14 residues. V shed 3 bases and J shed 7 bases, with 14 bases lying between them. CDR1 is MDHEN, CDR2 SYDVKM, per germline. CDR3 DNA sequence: TGTGCCAGCAGTTTTAGTGGGAGCACTCATACGCAGTATTTT. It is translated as CASSFSGSTHTQYF. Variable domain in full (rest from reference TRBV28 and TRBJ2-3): DVKVTQSSRYLVKRTGEKVFLECVQDMDHENMFWYRQDPGLGLRLIYFSYDVKMKEKGDIPEGYSVSREKKERFSLILESASTNQTSMYLCASSFSGSTHTQYFGPGTRLTVL.

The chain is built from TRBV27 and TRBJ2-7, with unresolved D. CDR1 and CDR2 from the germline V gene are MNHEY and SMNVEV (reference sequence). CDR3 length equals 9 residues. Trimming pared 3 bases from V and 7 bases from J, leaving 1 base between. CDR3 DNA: TGTGCCAGCAGTTTGGAGCAGTACTTC. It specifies CASSLEQYF.

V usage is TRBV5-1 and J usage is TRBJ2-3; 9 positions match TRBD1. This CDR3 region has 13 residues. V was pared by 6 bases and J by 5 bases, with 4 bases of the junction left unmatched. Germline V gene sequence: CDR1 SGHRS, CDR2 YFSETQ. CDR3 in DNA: TGCGCCAGCACAAGGGACAGGGTAGATACGCAGTATTTT. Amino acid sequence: CASTRDRVDTQYF.

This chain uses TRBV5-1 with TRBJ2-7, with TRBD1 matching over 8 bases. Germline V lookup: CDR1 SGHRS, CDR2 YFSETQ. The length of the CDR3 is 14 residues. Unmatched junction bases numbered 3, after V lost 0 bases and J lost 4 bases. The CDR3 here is CASSLVRGLYEQYF. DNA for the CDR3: TGCGCCAGCAGCTTGGTCAGGGGGCTGTACGAGCAGTACTTC.